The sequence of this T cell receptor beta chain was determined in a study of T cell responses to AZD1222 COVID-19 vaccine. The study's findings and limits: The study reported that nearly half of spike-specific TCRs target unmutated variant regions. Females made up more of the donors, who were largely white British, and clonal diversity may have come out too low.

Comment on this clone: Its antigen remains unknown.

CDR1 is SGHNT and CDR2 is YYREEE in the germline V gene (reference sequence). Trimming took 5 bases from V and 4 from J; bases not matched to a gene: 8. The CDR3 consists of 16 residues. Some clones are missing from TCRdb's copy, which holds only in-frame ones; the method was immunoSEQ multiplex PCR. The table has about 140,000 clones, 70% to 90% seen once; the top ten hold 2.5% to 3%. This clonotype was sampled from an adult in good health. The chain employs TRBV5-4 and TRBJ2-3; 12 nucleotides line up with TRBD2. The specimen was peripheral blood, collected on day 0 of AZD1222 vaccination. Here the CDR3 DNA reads TGTGCCAGCAGGGTGTATCTAGCGGGGGGGCCAGATACGCAGTATTTT. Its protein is CASRVYLAGGPDTQYF.